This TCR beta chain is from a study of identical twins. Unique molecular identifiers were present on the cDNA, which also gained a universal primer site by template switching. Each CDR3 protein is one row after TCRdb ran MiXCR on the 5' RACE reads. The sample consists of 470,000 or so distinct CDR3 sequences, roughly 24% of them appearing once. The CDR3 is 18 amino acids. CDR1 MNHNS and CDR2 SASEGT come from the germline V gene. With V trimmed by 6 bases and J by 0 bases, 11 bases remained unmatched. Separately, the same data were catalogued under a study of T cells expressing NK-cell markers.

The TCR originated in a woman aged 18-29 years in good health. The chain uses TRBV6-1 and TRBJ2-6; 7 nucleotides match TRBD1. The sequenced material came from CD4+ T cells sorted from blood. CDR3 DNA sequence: TGTGCCAGCAGGTCCCCGGGACAGATACACTCTGGGGCCAACGTCCTGACTTTC. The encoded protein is CASRSPGQIHSGANVLTF.